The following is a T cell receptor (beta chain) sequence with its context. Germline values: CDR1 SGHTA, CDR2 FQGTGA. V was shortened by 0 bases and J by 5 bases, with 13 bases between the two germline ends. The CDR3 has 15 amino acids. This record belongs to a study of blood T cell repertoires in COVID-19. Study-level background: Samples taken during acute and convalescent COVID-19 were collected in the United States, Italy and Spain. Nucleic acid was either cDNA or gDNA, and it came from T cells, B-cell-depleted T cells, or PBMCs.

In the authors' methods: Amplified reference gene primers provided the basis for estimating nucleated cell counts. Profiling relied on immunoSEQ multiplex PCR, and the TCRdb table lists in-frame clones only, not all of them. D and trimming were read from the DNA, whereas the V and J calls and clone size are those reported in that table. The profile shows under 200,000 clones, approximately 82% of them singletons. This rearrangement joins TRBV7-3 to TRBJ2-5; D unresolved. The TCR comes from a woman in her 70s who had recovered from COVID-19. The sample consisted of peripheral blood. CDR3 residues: CASSLTGRGEETQYF. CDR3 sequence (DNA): TGTGCCAGCAGCTTAACCGGCAGAGGAGAGGAGACCCAGTACTTC. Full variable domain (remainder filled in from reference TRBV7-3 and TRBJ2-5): GAGVSQTPSNKVTEKGKYVELRCDPISGHTALYWYRQSLGQGPEFLIYFQGTGAADDSGLPNDRFFAVRPEGSVSTLKIQRTERGDSAVYLCASSLTGRGEETQYFGPGTRLLVL.